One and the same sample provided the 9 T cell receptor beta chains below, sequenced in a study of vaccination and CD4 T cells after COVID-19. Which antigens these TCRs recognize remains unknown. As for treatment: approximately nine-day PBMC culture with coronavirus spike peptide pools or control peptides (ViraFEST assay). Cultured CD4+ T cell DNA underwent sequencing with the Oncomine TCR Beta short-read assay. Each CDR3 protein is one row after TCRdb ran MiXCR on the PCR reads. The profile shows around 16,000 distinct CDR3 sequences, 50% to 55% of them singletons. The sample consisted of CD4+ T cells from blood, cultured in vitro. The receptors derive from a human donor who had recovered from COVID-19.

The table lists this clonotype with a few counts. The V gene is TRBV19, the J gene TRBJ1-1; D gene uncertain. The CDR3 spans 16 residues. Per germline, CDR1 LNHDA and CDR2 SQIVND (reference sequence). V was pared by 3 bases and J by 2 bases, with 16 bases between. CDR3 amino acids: CASSIPSAGSNTEAFF. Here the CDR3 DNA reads TGTGCCAGTAGTATCCCCTCTGCCGGTTCCAACACTGAAGCTTTCTTT.

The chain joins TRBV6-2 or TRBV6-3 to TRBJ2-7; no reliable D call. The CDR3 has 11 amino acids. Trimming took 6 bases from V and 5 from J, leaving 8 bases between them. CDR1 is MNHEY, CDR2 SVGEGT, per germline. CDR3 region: CASSASHEQYF. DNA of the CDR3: TGTGCCAGCAGCGCCTCGCACGAGCAGTACTTC.

As DNA, the CDR3 is TGTGCCACCAGTGATTCCGGGACGGGCCAAGAGACCCAGTACTTC. Its translation is CATSDSGTGQETQYF. This sequence joins TRBV24-1 and TRBJ2-5; either TRBD1 or TRBD2 may fit D (5 bases each). CDR3 size: 15 residues. Deletions cut 2 bases from V and 1 base from J, with 10 bases between. The germline gives CDR1 KGHDR, CDR2 SFDVKD.

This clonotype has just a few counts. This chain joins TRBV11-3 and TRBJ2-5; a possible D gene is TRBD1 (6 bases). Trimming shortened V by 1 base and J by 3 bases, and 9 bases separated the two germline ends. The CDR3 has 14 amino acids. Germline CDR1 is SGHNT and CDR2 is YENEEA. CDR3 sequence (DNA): TGTGCCAGCAGCTTAGGGTACAGGGAAGAGACCCAGTACTTC. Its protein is CASSLGYREETQYF.

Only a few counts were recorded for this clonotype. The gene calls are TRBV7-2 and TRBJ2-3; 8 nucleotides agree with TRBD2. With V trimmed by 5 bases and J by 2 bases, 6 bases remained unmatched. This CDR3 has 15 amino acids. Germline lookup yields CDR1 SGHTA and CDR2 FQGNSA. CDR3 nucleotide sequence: TGTGCCAGCAGCCCGTGGACTAGCCCCACAGATACGCAGTATTTT. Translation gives CASSPWTSPTDTQYF.

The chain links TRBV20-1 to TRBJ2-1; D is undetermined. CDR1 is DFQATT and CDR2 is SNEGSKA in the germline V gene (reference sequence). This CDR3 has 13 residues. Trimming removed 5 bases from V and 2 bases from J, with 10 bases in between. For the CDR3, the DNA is TGCAGTGCTGCTCCTATAACCTACAATGAGCAGTTCTTC. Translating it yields CSAAPITYNEQFF.

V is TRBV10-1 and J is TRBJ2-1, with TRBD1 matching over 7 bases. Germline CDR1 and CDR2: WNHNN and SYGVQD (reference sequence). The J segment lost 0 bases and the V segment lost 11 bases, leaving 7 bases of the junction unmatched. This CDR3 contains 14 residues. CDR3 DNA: TGCGCCGACAGGGAGCGAGGCTCCTACAATGAGCAGTTCTTC. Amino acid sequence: CADRERGSYNEQFF.

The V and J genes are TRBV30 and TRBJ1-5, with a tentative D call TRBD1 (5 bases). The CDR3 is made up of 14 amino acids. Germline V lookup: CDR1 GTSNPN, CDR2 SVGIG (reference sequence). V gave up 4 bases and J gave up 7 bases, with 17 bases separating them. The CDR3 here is CAWNNAGGRQPQHF. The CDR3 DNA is TGTGCCTGGAACAACGCCGGGGGGAGGCAGCCCCAGCATTTT.

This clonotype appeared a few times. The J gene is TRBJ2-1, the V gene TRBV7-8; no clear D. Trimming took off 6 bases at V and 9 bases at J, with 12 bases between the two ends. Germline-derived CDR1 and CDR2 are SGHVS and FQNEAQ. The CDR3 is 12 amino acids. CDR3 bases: TGTGCCAGCAGAAACTCCTTCGGTGAGCAGTTCTTC. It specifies CASRNSFGEQFF.